Listed here are 3 T cell receptor beta chains from one sample, sequenced in a study of cytomegalovirus exposure and HLA in healthy donors. Measured with immunoSEQ multiplex PCR; TCRdb has only the in-frame clones, and not every one. Of some 130,000 clones listed, around 93% are singletons. Sequenced: PBMCs. The receptors were sampled from a man between 18 and 29 years old in good health and CMV-seropositive.

This chain links TRBV4-1 with TRBJ2-3; 8 bases fit TRBD2. J was trimmed by 4 bases and V by 3 bases; bases with no gene match: 18. Germline V gene lookup returns CDR1 MGHRA and CDR2 YSYEKL. The length of the CDR3 is 19 residues. The DNA for the CDR3 is TGCGCCAGCAGCCAGACTGTGGGTGAGATGGGACTAGGGGCAGATACGCAGTATTTT. Protein: CASSQTVGEMGLGADTQYF.

The genes are TRBV5-1 and TRBJ2-1; 7 bases match TRBD1. The CDR3 runs 15 residues. The germline V gene has CDR1 SGHRS and CDR2 YFSETQ. V gave up 3 bases and J gave up 3 bases; unmatched junction bases: 6. CDR3: CASSSRWDSYNEQFF. The DNA of the CDR3 is TGCGCCAGCAGCTCGCGGTGGGACAGCTACAATGAGCAGTTCTTC. Supplemented by reference TRBV5-1 and TRBJ2-1, the full variable domain reads KAGVTQTPRYLIKTRGQQVTLSCSPISGHRSVSWYQQTPGQGLQFLFEYFSETQRNKGNFPGRFSGRQFSNSRSEMNVSTLELGDSALYLCASSSRWDSYNEQFFGPGTRLTVL.

The chain joins TRBV5-4 to TRBJ1-2; unclear D gene. Germline V gene lookup returns CDR1 SGHNT and CDR2 YYREEE (reference sequence). The V end lost 8 bases, the J end lost 0 bases, and 14 bases lay between the germline ends. There are 14 residues in the CDR3. CDR3 nucleotide sequence: TGTGCCAGTTCCGTGCAGGATCCTAACTATGGCTACACCTTC. Translating it yields CASSVQDPNYGYTF.